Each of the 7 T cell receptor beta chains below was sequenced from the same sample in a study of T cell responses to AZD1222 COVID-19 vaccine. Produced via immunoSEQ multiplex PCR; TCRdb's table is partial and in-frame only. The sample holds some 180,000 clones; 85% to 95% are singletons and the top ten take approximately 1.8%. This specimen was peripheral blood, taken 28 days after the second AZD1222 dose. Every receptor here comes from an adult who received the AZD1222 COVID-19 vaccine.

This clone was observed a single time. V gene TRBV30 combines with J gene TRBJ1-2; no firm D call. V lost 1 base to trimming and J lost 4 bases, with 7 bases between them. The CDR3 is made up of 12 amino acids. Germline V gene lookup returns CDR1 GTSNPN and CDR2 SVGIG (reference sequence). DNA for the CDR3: TGTGCCTGGAGTGGAGAAATCTATGGCTACACCTTC. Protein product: CAWSGEIYGYTF.

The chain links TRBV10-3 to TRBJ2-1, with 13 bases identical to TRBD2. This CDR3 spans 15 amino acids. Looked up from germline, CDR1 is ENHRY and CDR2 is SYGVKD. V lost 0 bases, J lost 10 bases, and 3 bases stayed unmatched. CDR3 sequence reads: CAISESTSGRAEQFF. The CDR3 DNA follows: TGTGCCATCAGTGAGTCAACTAGCGGGAGGGCCGAGCAGTTCTTC.

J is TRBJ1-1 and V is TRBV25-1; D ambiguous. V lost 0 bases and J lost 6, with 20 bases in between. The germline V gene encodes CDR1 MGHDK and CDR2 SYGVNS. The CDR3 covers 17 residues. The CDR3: CASSEYNVGPWMAEAFF. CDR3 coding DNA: TGTGCCAGCAGTGAATATAATGTTGGACCCTGGATGGCTGAAGCTTTCTTT.

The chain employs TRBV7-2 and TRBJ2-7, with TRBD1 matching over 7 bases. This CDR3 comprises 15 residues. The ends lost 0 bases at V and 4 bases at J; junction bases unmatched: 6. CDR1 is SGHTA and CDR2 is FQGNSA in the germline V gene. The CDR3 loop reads CASSLAAGGSYEQYF. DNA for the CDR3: TGTGCCAGCAGCTTAGCTGCAGGGGGTAGTTACGAGCAGTACTTC.

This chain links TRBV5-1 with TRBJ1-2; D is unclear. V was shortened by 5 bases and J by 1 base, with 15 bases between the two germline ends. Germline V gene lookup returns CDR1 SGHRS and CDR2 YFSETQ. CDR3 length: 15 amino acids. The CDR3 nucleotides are TGCGCCAGCAGGAGAGCGGTTGGGAGTAACTATGGCTACACCTTC. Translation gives CASRRAVGSNYGYTF.

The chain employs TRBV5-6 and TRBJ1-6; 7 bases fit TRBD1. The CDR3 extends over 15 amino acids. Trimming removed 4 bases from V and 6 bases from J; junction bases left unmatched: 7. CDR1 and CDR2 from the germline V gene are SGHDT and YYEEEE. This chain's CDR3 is CASSPWTGFNSPLHF. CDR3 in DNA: TGTGCCAGCAGCCCCTGGACAGGTTTTAATTCACCCCTCCACTTT.

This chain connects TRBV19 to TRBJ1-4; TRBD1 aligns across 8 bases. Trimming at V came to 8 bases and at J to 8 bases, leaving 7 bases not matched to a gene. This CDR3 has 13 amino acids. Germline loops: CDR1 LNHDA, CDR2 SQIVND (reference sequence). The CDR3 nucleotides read TGTGCCAGTTCGGACAGGGAGGGCGAAAAACTGTTTTTT. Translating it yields CASSDREGEKLFF.